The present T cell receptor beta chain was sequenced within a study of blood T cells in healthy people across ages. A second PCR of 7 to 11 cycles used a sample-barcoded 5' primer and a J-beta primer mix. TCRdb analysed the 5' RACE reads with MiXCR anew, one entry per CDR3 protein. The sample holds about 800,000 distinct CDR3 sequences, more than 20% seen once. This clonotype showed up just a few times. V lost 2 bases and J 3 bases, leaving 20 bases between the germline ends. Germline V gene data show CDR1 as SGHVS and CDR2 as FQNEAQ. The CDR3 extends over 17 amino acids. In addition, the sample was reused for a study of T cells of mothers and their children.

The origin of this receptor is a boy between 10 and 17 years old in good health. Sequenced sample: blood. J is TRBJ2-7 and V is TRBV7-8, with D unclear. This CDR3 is CASSLRLEQSGLYEQYF. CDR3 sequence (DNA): TGTGCCAGCAGCTTACGGCTAGAACAGAGTGGTCTCTACGAGCAGTACTTC.